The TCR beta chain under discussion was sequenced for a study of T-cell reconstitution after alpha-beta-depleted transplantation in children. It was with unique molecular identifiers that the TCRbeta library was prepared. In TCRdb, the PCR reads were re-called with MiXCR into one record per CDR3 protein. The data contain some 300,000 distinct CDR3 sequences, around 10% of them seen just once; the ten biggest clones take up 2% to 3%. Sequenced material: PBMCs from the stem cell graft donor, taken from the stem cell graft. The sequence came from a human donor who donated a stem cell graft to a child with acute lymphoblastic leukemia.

The CDR3 loop reads CASSYVAGPGQDYEQYF. CDR3 DNA: TGTGCCAGCAGTTACGTGGCAGGCCCCGGGCAGGACTACGAGCAGTACTTC. The chain employs TRBV6-5 and TRBJ2-7; D is unresolved. The CDR3 runs to 17 residues. Trimming removed 2 bases at V and 3 bases at J, with 20 bases between. Germline values: CDR1 MNHEY, CDR2 SVGAGI.